These 27 T cell receptor beta chains were all obtained from the same sample, sequenced in a study of cytomegalovirus exposure and HLA in healthy donors. The PCR employed 60 Vbeta primers together with 13 Jbeta primers. Sequencing was performed with immunoSEQ multiplex PCR; in TCRdb, only in-frame clones are kept and a portion is missing. The sample holds 90,000 to 100,000 clones, 75% to 80% seen once. The sequenced sample was PBMCs. The receptors were gathered from a female donor in good health and CMV-seronegative.

The CDR3 DNA is TGTGCCAGCAGCCAAAATCCGTCCCCCTACGAGCAGTACTTC. This encodes CASSQNPSPYEQYF. The chain couples TRBV14 to TRBJ2-7; D gene unclear. This CDR3 is built from 14 residues. The germline V gene has CDR1 SGHDN and CDR2 FVKESK. Deletions cut 2 bases from V and 2 bases from J, with 10 bases between.

The chain combines TRBV7-9 with TRBJ1-4; D remains unclear. Per the germline V gene, CDR1 is SEHNR and CDR2 is FQNEAQ (reference sequence). The CDR3 contains 10 residues. Trimming left V 8 bases short and J 8 bases short, with 6 bases between. The CDR3 reads CASSSEKLFF. Written as DNA, the CDR3 is TGTGCCAGCTCAAGCGAAAAACTGTTTTTT.

V gene TRBV18 combines with J gene TRBJ2-1; D is possibly TRBD1 (6 bases). V was shortened by 3 bases and J by 9 bases, with 12 bases between the two germline ends. The germline gives CDR1 KGHSH, CDR2 LQKENI. The CDR3 runs 13 residues. DNA of the CDR3: TGTGCCAGCTCACCTCTAGGGGGAAGTGAGCAGTTCTTC. This codes for CASSPLGGSEQFF.

The V gene is TRBV9, the J gene TRBJ2-4, with D perhaps TRBD1 (6 bases). CDR1 is SGDLS and CDR2 is YYNGEE in the germline V gene. V lost 2 bases and J lost 0, with 18 bases in between. CDR3 length equals 18 residues. The CDR3 DNA reads as TGTGCCAGCAGCGTCGGACCCGGGACACCTCTAGCCAAAAACATTCAGTACTTC. Translation: CASSVGPGTPLAKNIQYF.

The rearrangement uses TRBV11-3 and TRBJ2-3; D unclear. CDR1 SGHNT and CDR2 YENEEA come from the germline V gene. Trimming removed 1 base from V and 2 bases from J, with 10 bases in between. The length of the CDR3 is 15 residues. The CDR3 loop is CASSLGGPFTDTQYF. The CDR3 DNA reads TGTGCCAGCAGCTTAGGTGGGCCCTTCACAGATACGCAGTATTTT.

This sequence joins TRBV18 and TRBJ1-1; weak D call: TRBD1 (5 bases). CDR3 length equals 15 residues. Germline CDR1 KGHSH, CDR2 LQKENI. Trimming left V 10 bases short and J 1 base short, with 19 bases between. Here the CDR3 DNA reads TGTGCCACCATGTGGGGCGGACACTCGAACACTGAAGCTTTCTTT. It yields the protein CATMWGGHSNTEAFF. The variable domain in full, completed from reference TRBV18 and TRBJ1-1, reads NAGVMQNPRHLVRRRGQEARLRCSPMKGHSHVYWYRQLPEEGLKFMVYLQKENIIDESGMPKERFSAEFPKEGPSILRIQQVVRGDSAAYFCATMWGGHSNTEAFFGQGTRLTVV.

V is TRBV5-1 and J is TRBJ1-6; perhaps TRBD1 as D (6 bases). Germline V CDR1 and CDR2: SGHRS, YFSETQ. This CDR3 spans 16 amino acids. Trimming took off 5 bases at V and 7 bases at J, with 19 bases between the two ends. The CDR3 DNA is TGCGCCAGCAGGGGGGCCTTCCGCAGTAGGAATTCACCCCTCCACTTT. Protein: CASRGAFRSRNSPLHF.

The chain combines TRBV30 with TRBJ1-2; TRBD1 matches 7 bases. V shed 5 bases and J 6 bases; nucleotides not matched to a gene: 3. In germline, CDR1 is GTSNPN, CDR2 SVGIG (reference sequence). The CDR3 has 11 amino acids. The CDR3 DNA follows: TGTGCCTGGGCCGACAGGGATGGCTACACCTTC. Protein sequence: CAWADRDGYTF.

The chain is built from TRBV6-5 and TRBJ1-2; tentative D call: TRBD1 (5 bases). The CDR3 has 16 residues. V shed 4 bases and J shed 3 bases, with 18 bases lying between them. Germline assignment: CDR1 MNHEY and CDR2 SVGAGI. The CDR3, as DNA: TGTGCCAGCAGTTCCACAAGGGGCCCTGCTGACTATGGCTACACCTTC. Translating gives CASSSTRGPADYGYTF.

The chain employs TRBV19 and TRBJ1-1; D is perhaps TRBD1 (6 bases). The germline CDR1 and CDR2 sequences are LNHDA and SQIVND (reference sequence). CDR3 size: 14 residues. Trimming cost V 9 bases and J 1 base, with 15 bases left between them. The DNA for the CDR3 is TGTGCCAGCATGGGGGCATGGGCGAACACTGAAGCTTTCTTT. This codes for CASMGAWANTEAFF.

The chain employs TRBV5-4 and TRBJ2-5; 7 nucleotides match TRBD1. With V trimmed by 4 bases and J by 5 bases, 8 bases remained unmatched. Germline V gene sequence: CDR1 SGHNT, CDR2 YYREEE (reference sequence). CDR3 length equals 14 residues. CDR3 loop: CASSGRQGAETQYF. The CDR3 DNA reads as TGTGCCAGCAGCGGAAGACAGGGTGCGGAGACCCAGTACTTC.

The chain couples TRBV28 to TRBJ1-5, with D perhaps TRBD1 (6 bases). CDR3 size: 11 residues. CDR1 and CDR2 from the germline V gene are MDHEN and SYDVKM. Trimming took 1 base from V and 13 from J, leaving 8 bases between them. CDR3 in DNA: TGTGCCAGCAGTTTATCAGGGGTACAGCATTTT. It specifies CASSLSGVQHF.

In regard to this clone: A junction boundary mismatches the germline segment, possibly from a read error. The chain has TRBV7-9 and TRBJ2-7; the D gene is possibly TRBD2 (6 bases). The germline gives CDR1 SEHNR, CDR2 FQNEAQ (reference sequence). The CDR3 loop spans 15 amino acids. In DNA, the CDR3 is TGTTCCAGCAGCTCTCGGGACTGGATTTCCTACGAGCAGTACTTC. Its protein product is CSSSSRDWISYEQYF. Together with reference TRBV7-9 and TRBJ2-7, the CDR3 gives the full variable domain: DTGVSQNPRHKITKRGQNVTFRCDPISEHNRLYWYRQTLGQGPEFLTYFQNEAQLEKSRLLSDRFSAERPKGSFSTLEIQRTEQGDSAMYLCSSSSRDWISYEQYFGPGTRLTVT.

The chain's CDR3 is CASSLGLYEQYF. The CDR3 region has the DNA TGTGCCAGCAGCTTAGGACTTTACGAGCAGTACTTC. The chain has TRBV11-2 and TRBJ2-7; D is undetermined. CDR3 length: 12 amino acids. From germline, CDR1 is SGHAT and CDR2 FQNNGV. Trimming shortened V by 1 base and J by 4 bases, and 5 bases separated the two germline ends. The variable domain in full, with the rest retrieved from reference TRBV11-2 and TRBJ2-7, is EAGVAQSPRYKIIEKRQSVAFWCNPISGHATLYWYQQILGQGPKLLIQFQNNGVVDDSQLPKDRFSAERLKGVDSTLKIQPAKLEDSAVYLCASSLGLYEQYFGPGTRLTVT.

This chain connects TRBV7-9 to TRBJ1-3; D perhaps matches TRBD1 (5 bases). CDR1 and CDR2 (germline): SEHNR, FQNEAQ (reference sequence). Trimming removed 5 bases from V and 6 bases from J, with 14 bases in between. The CDR3 loop spans 14 amino acids. CDR3: CASSPGGGLNTIYF. The CDR3, as DNA: TGTGCCAGCAGCCCCGGGGGTGGATTAAACACCATATATTTT.

This clone was recorded a few times. The chain uses TRBV27 and TRBJ2-2; TRBD1 agrees at 8 bases. Per the germline V gene, CDR1 is MNHEY and CDR2 is SMNVEV (reference sequence). The V segment lost 5 bases and the J segment 3 bases; nucleotides outside the gene matches: 8. This CDR3 contains 16 residues. This CDR3 is CASSIRDRIDTGELFF. The CDR3 nucleotides are TGTGCCAGCAGTATTCGGGACAGGATAGACACCGGGGAGCTGTTTTTT.

This chain links TRBV19 with TRBJ1-3, with D hard to call. Deletions cut 6 bases from V and 2 bases from J, with 5 bases between. There are 12 residues in the CDR3. The germline V gene encodes CDR1 LNHDA and CDR2 SQIVND (reference sequence). The DNA for the CDR3 is TGTGCCAGTAGAACACCTGGAAACACCATATATTTT. Translating it yields CASRTPGNTIYF.

This sequence joins TRBV12-2 and TRBJ1-1. TRBV12-2 is annotated as a pseudogene. The CDR3 is made up of 11 amino acids. CDR3 region: CASRLLTEAFF. The DNA for the CDR3 is TGTGCAAGTCGCTTACTTACTGAAGCTTTCTTT.

The chain employs TRBV7-2 and TRBJ2-7; 14 bases agree with TRBD2. From germline, CDR1 is SGHTA and CDR2 FQGNSA. Trimming took 0 bases from V and 6 from J; bases not matched to a gene: 7. The CDR3 is made up of 17 amino acids. CDR3 loop: CASSLAPGLAGVSEQYF. The CDR3 DNA reads TGTGCCAGCAGCTTAGCCCCGGGACTAGCGGGAGTAAGCGAGCAGTACTTC.

This sequence joins TRBV27 and TRBJ1-1, with D possibly being TRBD1 (6 bases). In germline, CDR1 is MNHEY, CDR2 SMNVEV (reference sequence). V lost 4 bases and J 0 bases, leaving 12 bases between the germline ends. The CDR3 covers 15 residues. CDR3 in amino acids: CASSSGQRMNTEAFF. The CDR3 DNA reads as TGTGCCAGCAGTTCAGGACAGAGAATGAACACTGAAGCTTTCTTT.

The chain employs TRBV27 and TRBJ2-7; D may be TRBD1 (5 bases). The germline gives CDR1 MNHEY, CDR2 SMNVEV (reference sequence). With 3 bases removed from V and 6 bases from J, the gap between germline ends came to 15 bases. There are 14 residues in the CDR3. The CDR3 region is CASSFGRQTGEQYF. The CDR3 DNA sequence: TGTGCCAGCAGTTTTGGCCGACAGACGGGCGAGCAGTACTTC.

This rearrangement joins TRBV29-1 to TRBJ1-1; 9 bases line up with TRBD1. Per germline, CDR1 SQVTM and CDR2 ANQGSEA. The V segment lost 5 bases and the J segment 5 bases; nucleotides outside the gene matches: 6. The CDR3 extends over 13 amino acids. The CDR3: CSVKQGAGTEAFF. CDR3 DNA: TGCAGCGTTAAACAGGGGGCAGGGACTGAAGCTTTCTTT.

V is TRBV12-5 and J is TRBJ2-1, with D uncertain. V was cut by 1 base and J by 5 bases, with 6 bases left in between. CDR3 size: 13 residues. From germline, CDR1 is LGHNT and CDR2 FRNRAP. The CDR3 here is CASGLGIDNEQFF. In DNA form, the CDR3 reads TGTGCTAGTGGTTTGGGTATAGACAATGAGCAGTTCTTC.

The rearrangement links TRBV18 to TRBJ1-4; D gene unclear. The CDR3 contains 15 residues. Trimming cost V 3 bases and J 5 bases, with 13 bases left between them. Per germline, CDR1 KGHSH and CDR2 LQKENI. CDR3 region: CASSPLGEFNEKLFF. CDR3 nucleotides: TGTGCCAGCTCACCCCTCGGGGAGTTCAATGAAAAACTGTTTTTT.

The V call is TRBV7-9, the J call TRBJ1-2; TRBD1 agrees at 11 bases. V gave up 5 bases and J gave up 4 bases; unmatched junction bases: 3. The germline V gene encodes CDR1 SEHNR and CDR2 FQNEAQ (reference sequence). The CDR3 is made up of 14 amino acids. Here the CDR3 reads CASSGTGGTYGYTF. The CDR3 DNA follows: TGTGCCAGCAGCGGGACAGGGGGAACCTATGGCTACACCTTC.

This clone was picked up a small number of times. The chain has TRBV18 and TRBJ2-3, with D possibly being TRBD2 (6 bases). Per germline, CDR1 KGHSH and CDR2 LQKENI. CDR3 length: 15 amino acids. The ends were cut back, 8 bases at V and 4 bases at J, with 19 bases in the middle. The DNA of the CDR3 is TGTGCCAGCCCCCCTACCGGGAGTCGCCCAGATACGCAGTATTTT. Residues: CASPPTGSRPDTQYF.

This chain joins TRBV14 and TRBJ2-3; 8 nucleotides line up with TRBD2. Germline CDR1 is SGHDN and CDR2 is FVKESK. V was clipped by 5 bases and J by 0 bases; unmatched bases: 7. The CDR3 contains 16 residues. The CDR3 nucleotides are TGTGCCAGCAGCGGGCGGGGGGTGACTAGCACAGATACGCAGTATTTT. Protein product: CASSGRGVTSTDTQYF.